This T cell receptor (beta chain) appears in the sequencing data of a study of T cells after posttransplantation cyclophosphamide. Points from the study as a whole: TRB clonality was highly associated with recipient CMV seropositivity and reactivation. Tissue-infiltrating T cells from skin or gut overlapped little with blood T cells.

Between the trimmed V and J ends, which lost 0 bases and 0 bases, there was a span of 18 bases. CDR1 and CDR2 from the germline V gene are SGHRS and YFSETQ. The length of the CDR3 is 19 residues. The data were produced by immunoSEQ multiplex PCR, yet TCRdb's version contains in-frame clones alone and is incomplete. The table records a few thousand clones, around 93% of them present only once. Comments on this clone: Its antigen is as yet unknown.

The chain uses TRBV5-1 and TRBJ1-4, with D tentatively TRBD1 (6 bases). This clonotype originated in a woman aged 55 to 70 in good health, CMV-negative, and a related stem cell transplant donor. The source material was CD4+ T cells sorted from bone marrow. The CDR3 spells CASSLDMQGRRATNEKLFF. The CDR3 DNA sequence: TGCGCCAGCAGCTTGGATATGCAGGGGCGAAGGGCAACTAATGAAAAACTGTTTTTT. The whole variable domain, filled in from reference TRBV5-1 and TRBJ1-4, reads KAGVTQTPRYLIKTRGQQVTLSCSPISGHRSVSWYQQTPGQGLQFLFEYFSETQRNKGNFPGRFSGRQFSNSRSEMNVSTLELGDSALYLCASSLDMQGRRATNEKLFFGSGTQLSVL.